A selection of T cell receptor beta chains follows, all from one sample in a study of monozygotic twins with inflammatory bowel disease. Each CDR3 protein gets one entry in TCRdb, which reprocessed the 5' RACE reads and gives no DNA. The sample table sets out 330,000 or so distinct CDR3 sequences. The sequenced sample was blood. Receptors originate from a human donor with ulcerative colitis or Crohn's disease, or a healthy co-twin of an affected twin (not recorded which). The CDR3 runs from the conserved cysteine through the conserved F or W.

len,v_gene,j_gene,CDR3aa
15,TRBV20-1,TRBJ2-3,CSAKLAGMGTDTQYF
11,TRBV12-3/TRBV12-4,TRBJ1-2,CASTLSGGYTF
13,TRBV7-2,TRBJ1-5,CASKEGRGQPQHF
14,TRBV20-1,TRBJ2-7,CSARAWGPDYEQYF
15,TRBV7-2,TRBJ1-2,CASRGPGGGGYGYTF
15,TRBV9,TRBJ1-4,CASSAGTLPNEKLFF
15,TRBV28,TRBJ2-7,CASSGIRAVGYEQYF
12,TRBV20-1,TRBJ1-2,CSARKGPYGYTF
17,TRBV5-1,TRBJ2-1,CASSLLSSGTPYNEQFF
18,TRBV27,TRBJ2-3,CASSPPPLVVALPDTQYF
16,TRBV5-1,TRBJ2-3,CASSSGLAGSTDTQYF
15,TRBV18,TRBJ2-5,CASSPGGGAKETQYF
14,TRBV10-2,TRBJ1-2,CASRATGPNYGYTF
14,TRBV7-2,TRBJ2-5,CASSLNPERETQYF
15,TRBV19,TRBJ2-1,CASSWRSSSYNEQFF
13,TRBV29-1,TRBJ2-2,CSSRTTNTGELFF
16,TRBV20-1,TRBJ2-7,CSAGSGTSGPPYEQYF
15,TRBV29-1,TRBJ2-2,CSANTGGSNTGELFF
17,TRBV4-1,TRBJ1-5,CASSQVPPGGSNQPQHF
13,TRBV27,TRBJ2-7,CASSPIPTYEQYF
13,TRBV4-3,TRBJ2-1,CASSQVLRDEQFF
18,TRBV4-1,TRBJ1-1,CASSPKRIQQLMNTEAFF